These 3 T cell receptor beta chains came from one sample sequenced in a study of identical twins. TCRdb fed the 5' RACE reads into MiXCR, producing one record per CDR3 protein. The sample lists hundreds of thousands of distinct CDR3 sequences, around 8.1% seen once, with less than 2.5% in the top ten. The data were also submitted as part of a second study, on yellow fever vaccine responses in identical twins.

Sequencing input: memory (CD45RO+) T cells sorted from blood. These TCRs come from a woman aged 18-29 years in good health.

This clonotype was detected a few times. The V and J genes are TRBV3-1 and TRBJ1-5; maybe TRBD1 (5 bases). Germline lookup yields CDR1 LGHDT and CDR2 YNNKEL (reference sequence). The V end lost 1 base, the J end lost 8 bases, and 12 bases lay between the germline ends. This CDR3 region has 14 residues. CDR3 amino acids: CASSQGSGGEPQHF. The CDR3 DNA sequence: TGTGCCAGCAGCCAAGGGTCGGGGGGAGAGCCCCAGCATTTT.

This clonotype has ten or more counts. The chain recombines TRBV7-9 with TRBJ2-4; 8 bases line up with TRBD2. The CDR3 is 15 residues long. Trimming at V came to 2 bases and at J to 3 bases, leaving 3 bases not matched to a gene. Germline CDR1 reads SEHNR; CDR2 reads FQNEAQ (reference sequence). CDR3 nucleotides: TGTGCCAGCAGCTTATTTAGCGGGGACAAAAACATTCAGTACTTC. Translation: CASSLFSGDKNIQYF.

The sample holds many counts of this clonotype. V and J are TRBV6-2 or TRBV6-3 and TRBJ2-4; no reliable D call. The CDR3 length is 12 residues. Trimming shortened V by 8 bases and J by 7 bases, and 12 bases separated the two germline ends. From germline, CDR1 is MNHEY and CDR2 SVGEGT. The CDR3 reads CASGLYFNIQYF. CDR3 coding DNA: TGTGCCAGCGGCCTCTATTTTAACATTCAGTACTTC.